Listed below are T cell receptor beta chains from one sample, sequenced in a study of beta chain features in type 1 diabetes. Produced via immunoSEQ multiplex PCR; TCRdb's table is partial and in-frame only. This sample has around 110,000 clones; around 15% occur once, and the top ten carry about 2.5%. Sequencing was performed on central memory CD4+ T cells from blood. These receptors were collected from a man aged 25 to 45 with type 1 diabetes. Each CDR3 is given with its conserved first and last residue. D genes are given only for firm matches. Clone size, where shown, is once, few, many, or a class for clones that have expanded.

>15|few|TRBV5-1|TRBJ2-7|.
CASSFDAGATAEQYF
TGCGCCAGCAGCTTTGATGCAGGGGCGACCGCCGAGCAGTACTTC
>14|few|TRBV9|TRBJ1-5|.
CASSGGASNQPQHF
TGTGCCAGCAGCGGGGGGGCGAGCAATCAGCCCCAGCATTTT
>15|.|TRBV6-5|TRBJ2-7|.
CASSYRQAPVAEQYF
TGTGCCAGCAGTTATAGGCAGGCCCCCGTCGCCGAGCAGTACTTC
>16|few|TRBV4-2|TRBJ2-3|TRBD2
CASSLSGGKSTDTQYF
TGTGCCAGCAGCCTCTCCGGGGGGAAGAGCACAGATACGCAGTATTTT
>14|.|TRBV4-3|TRBJ1-6|.
CASTLETANSPLHF
TGCGCCAGCACCCTTGAAACAGCTAATTCACCCCTCCACTTT
>14|few|TRBV21-1|TRBJ1-5|.
CASSNTRGHQPQHF
TGTGCCAGCAGCAATACCAGGGGGCATCAGCCCCAGCATTTT
>14|few|TRBV29-1|TRBJ2-7|.
CSGAPDPSLYEQYF
TGCAGCGGCGCCCCGGACCCATCGTTGTACGAGCAGTACTTC
>14|.|TRBV29-1|TRBJ1-1|TRBD1
CSSGAQGAVTEAFF
TGCAGCTCTGGGGCACAGGGGGCGGTCACTGAAGCTTTCTTT
>16|.|TRBV11-3|TRBJ2-3|TRBD2
CASSLGLAENTDTQYF
TGTGCCAGCAGCTTAGGACTAGCGGAAAACACAGATACGCAGTATTTT
>13|few|TRBV30|TRBJ2-2|.
CAWSVRARGELFF
TGTGCCTGGAGTGTACGAGCGCGAGGGGAGCTGTTTTTT
>14|.|TRBV7-2|TRBJ2-3|.
CASSATRPGDTQYF
TGTGCCAGCAGCGCAACTCGCCCCGGAGATACGCAGTATTTT
>17|.|TRBV28|TRBJ1-6|.
CASSLGAGYSYNSPLHF
TGTGCCAGCAGTTTAGGGGCAGGGTACTCCTATAATTCACCCCTCCACTTT
>15|.|TRBV27|TRBJ1-4|TRBD1
CASSLYGQGGEKLFF
TGTGCCAGCAGTTTATACGGACAGGGTGGTGAAAAACTGTTTTTT
>15|.|TRBV11-2|TRBJ2-6|.
CASSLNPSGANVLTF
TGTGCCAGCAGCCTTAACCCTTCTGGGGCCAACGTCCTGACTTTC
>17|.|TRBV7-2|TRBJ2-4|.
CASSPRGGGLAKNIQYF
TGTGCCAGCAGCCCCCGAGGAGGGGGTTTAGCCAAAAACATTCAGTACTTC
>13|.|TRBV28|TRBJ2-3|TRBD1
CASSDRGLDTQYF
TGTGCCAGCAGTGACAGGGGGCTGGATACGCAGTATTTT
>18|.|TRBV21-1|TRBJ2-4|.
CASRLKGQANIAKNIQYF
TGTGCCAGCAGACTTAAGGGACAGGCTAATATAGCCAAAAACATTCAGTACTTC
>13|.|TRBV21-1|TRBJ1-1|.
CARGPRTDPEAFF
TGTGCCAGGGGCCCAAGGACAGATCCTGAAGCTTTCTTT
>16|.|TRBV10-3|TRBJ2-3|TRBD1
CAITPSTGERGDTQYF
TGTGCCATCACTCCGTCCACAGGGGAGAGGGGAGATACGCAGTATTTT
>15|few|TRBV7-2|TRBJ1-6|.
CASSLTGFGNSPLHF
TGTGCCAGCAGCTTAACCGGGTTCGGGAATTCACCCCTCCACTTT
>12|few|TRBV29-1|TRBJ1-2|.
CSVSQGGYGYTF
TGCAGCGTATCACAGGGAGGCTATGGCTACACCTTC
>18|few|TRBV11-3|TRBJ2-2|.
CASSLTLVSGDHTGELFF
TGTGCCAGCAGCCTCACCCTTGTGTCAGGGGACCACACCGGGGAGCTGTTTTTT
>15|few|TRBV9|TRBJ2-5|.
CASSLLGTDQETQYF
TGTGCCAGCAGCCTTCTCGGAACAGATCAAGAGACCCAGTACTTC
>12|.|TRBV5-1|TRBJ2-5|.
CASSLGRGEPYF
TGCGCCAGCAGCTTGGGGCGGGGTGAACCCTACTTC
>16|.|TRBV11-3|TRBJ2-1|.
CASSLVGTQSYNEQFF
TGTGCCAGCAGCTTGGTAGGGACCCAAAGCTACAATGAGCAGTTCTTC
>17|.|TRBV2|TRBJ2-3|.
CASSSPPIGVGTDTQYF
TGTGCCAGCAGTTCTCCGCCGATAGGGGTTGGCACAGATACGCAGTATTTT
>14|few|TRBV2|TRBJ2-1|.
CASGPDWTYNEQFF
TGTGCCAGCGGGCCGGACTGGACGTACAATGAGCAGTTCTTC
>15|many|TRBV6-5|TRBJ1-2|.
CASSYGRAANYGYTF
TGTGCCAGCAGTTACGGCAGGGCTGCTAACTATGGCTACACCTTC
>16|once|TRBV5-1|TRBJ1-2|.
CASSPSNRRTLYGYTF
TGCGCCAGCAGCCCATCAAATCGGAGAACACTATATGGCTACACCTTC
>16|.|TRBV21-1|TRBJ2-4|.
CASSRYRSVGKNIQYF
TGTGCCAGCAGCAGGTATCGCAGCGTGGGCAAAAACATTCAGTACTTC
>14|few|TRBV7-9|TRBJ2-7|.
CASSLPGKPYEQYF
TGTGCCAGCAGCTTGCCGGGCAAACCCTACGAGCAGTACTTC
>14|few|TRBV2|TRBJ2-3|.
CACDRRIRGDTQYF
TGTGCCTGCGACAGGAGGATAAGAGGAGATACGCAGTATTTT